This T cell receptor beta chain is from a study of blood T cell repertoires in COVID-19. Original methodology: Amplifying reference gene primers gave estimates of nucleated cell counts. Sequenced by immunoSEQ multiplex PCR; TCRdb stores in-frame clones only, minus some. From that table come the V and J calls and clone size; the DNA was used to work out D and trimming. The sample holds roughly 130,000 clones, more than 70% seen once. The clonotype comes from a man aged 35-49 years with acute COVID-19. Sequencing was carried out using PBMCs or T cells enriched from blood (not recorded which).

CDR3 sequence reads: CASSPDSNEQFF. CDR3 DNA: TGTGCCAGCAGCCCGGACAGCAATGAGCAGTTCTTC. The chain joins TRBV27 to TRBJ2-1, with D possibly TRBD1 on 6 matching bases. Germline lookup yields CDR1 MNHEY and CDR2 SMNVEV (reference sequence). The V gene lost 6 bases and the J gene lost 6 bases, with 9 bases spanning the gap. The CDR3 is made up of 12 amino acids.